Below, 16 T cell receptor beta chains from the same sample are listed, as sequenced in a study of T cell responses to AZD1222 COVID-19 vaccine. Data came from immunoSEQ multiplex PCR; TCRdb stores just in-frame clones and leaves some out. The sample shows about 270,000 clones, 94% of them seen only once. The specimen comprised peripheral blood, sampled 28 days after the second AZD1222 dose. Source of these receptors: an adult who received the AZD1222 COVID-19 vaccine.

This clone was found a few times. The gene calls are TRBV19 and TRBJ1-6; tentatively, D is TRBD1 (5 bases). Trimming cost V 3 bases and J 5 bases, with 5 bases left between them. The germline V gene has CDR1 LNHDA and CDR2 SQIVND (reference sequence). This CDR3 comprises 13 residues. This chain's CDR3 is CASSIRDNSPLHF. CDR3 nucleotides: TGTGCCAGTAGTATCAGGGATAATTCACCCCTCCACTTT. The whole variable domain, filled in from reference TRBV19 and TRBJ1-6, reads DGGITQSPKYLFRKEGQNVTLSCEQNLNHDAMYWYRQDPGQGLRLIYYSQIVNDFQKGDIAEGYSVSREKKESFPLTVTSAQKNPTAFYLCASSIRDNSPLHFGNGTRLTVT.

V and J are TRBV23-1 and TRBJ1-1, with 8 bases that match TRBD1. TRBV23-1 is classed as an ORF, of uncertain function. CDR3 length: 19 residues. V shed 2 bases, J shed 3 bases, and the junction held 17 bases outside the gene matches. The CDR3 reads CASSQPTGVAPNPHTEAFF. Written as DNA, the CDR3 is TGCGCCAGCAGTCAACCGACAGGGGTCGCTCCAAATCCCCACACTGAAGCTTTCTTT.

This clone was seen a few times. This chain uses TRBV5-1 with TRBJ1-1; the D is unclear. Germline lookup yields CDR1 SGHRS and CDR2 YFSETQ. V was shortened by 4 bases and J by 4 bases, with 11 bases between the two germline ends. The CDR3 sequence is 13 residues long. The CDR3 region has the DNA TGCGCCAGCAGCGGCCAAGTGGGCACTGAAGCTTTCTTT. Encoded protein: CASSGQVGTEAFF.

This clone is a singleton in its sample. The genes are TRBV2 and TRBJ2-3; 11 nucleotides line up with TRBD2. The germline gives CDR1 SNHLY, CDR2 FYNNEI. The CDR3 sequence is 14 residues long. V was clipped by 5 bases and J by 6 bases; unmatched bases: 4. CDR3 in amino acids: CASSRLAGRDTQYF. The CDR3 DNA follows: TGTGCCAGCAGTCGACTAGCGGGACGGGATACGCAGTATTTT.

The table lists this clone with a count of one. This chain joins TRBV27 and TRBJ2-7; D may be TRBD2 (6 bases). V lost 6 bases, J lost 1 base, and 19 bases lay in between. The CDR3 has 16 residues. Per the germline V gene, CDR1 is MNHEY and CDR2 is SMNVEV (reference sequence). CDR3 region: CASSLGGPRRSYEQYF. The CDR3 region has the DNA TGTGCCAGCAGCCTAGGAGGGCCCCGGAGGTCCTACGAGCAGTACTTC.

The rearrangement uses TRBV28 and TRBJ2-7, with D possibly being TRBD1 (6 bases). Looked up from germline, CDR1 is MDHEN and CDR2 is SYDVKM. The CDR3 has 13 residues. V dropped 10 bases and J dropped 3 bases, with 16 bases sitting between them. The CDR3 reads CATLDSSFYEQYF. The CDR3 region has the DNA TGTGCCACCCTGGACAGCTCCTTCTACGAGCAGTACTTC.

The genes are TRBV7-3 and TRBJ2-7; D call uncertain. Looked up from germline, CDR1 is SGHTA and CDR2 is FQGTGA. V was trimmed by 2 bases and J by 1 base, leaving 12 bases between them. The CDR3 covers 15 residues. CDR3: CASSLPNRTSYEQYF. For the CDR3, the DNA is TGTGCCAGCAGCTTACCCAACCGGACGTCCTACGAGCAGTACTTC.

The chain has TRBV12-3 or TRBV12-4 and TRBJ2-1; D is ambiguous. V shed 5 bases and J shed 7 bases, with 6 bases lying between them. The CDR3 runs to 11 residues. DNA for the CDR3: TGTGCCAGCAGTCCCCGGAATGAGCAGTTCTTC. It is translated as CASSPRNEQFF.

As regards this clone: The same CDR3 also results from other DNA sequences found in this sample. The rearrangement joins TRBV2 to TRBJ1-4; 7 nucleotides line up with TRBD1. V was clipped by 5 bases and J by 3 bases; unmatched bases: 3. CDR3 length equals 14 residues. CDR1 and CDR2 (germline): SNHLY, FYNNEI. CDR3 in amino acids: CASSPDRSNEKLFF. In DNA, the CDR3 is TGTGCCAGCAGTCCGGACAGGTCTAATGAAAAACTGTTTTTT.

This chain connects TRBV5-5 to TRBJ2-7, with D perhaps TRBD2 (5 bases). V lost 0 bases, J lost 3 bases, and 10 bases lay in between. The length of the CDR3 is 14 residues. Germline CDR1 SGHKS, CDR2 YYEKEE (reference sequence). CDR3 protein: CASSLEAEFYEQYF. The CDR3 coding sequence is TGTGCCAGCAGCTTGGAAGCGGAATTCTACGAGCAGTACTTC.

This clone was seen repeatedly, ten times or more. For the CDR3, the DNA is TGTGCCAGCAGCTTAGGGCGCGTTTCCGATACGCAGTATTTT. Encoded protein: CASSLGRVSDTQYF. V gene TRBV7-9 combines with J gene TRBJ2-3; D unresolved. The germline V and J ends were trimmed by 1 base and 6 bases, with 11 bases remaining between them. Germline values: CDR1 SEHNR, CDR2 FQNEAQ (reference sequence). The CDR3 runs 14 residues. The full variable domain, in which reference TRBV7-9 and TRBJ2-3 provide the parts outside the CDR3, is DTGVSQNPRHKITKRGQNVTFRCDPISEHNRLYWYRQTLGQGPEFLTYFQNEAQLEKSRLLSDRFSAERPKGSFSTLEIQRTEQGDSAMYLCASSLGRVSDTQYFGPGTRLTVL.

The chain employs TRBV29-1 and TRBJ1-1; perhaps TRBD1 as D (6 bases). Germline CDR1 is SQVTM and CDR2 is ANQGSEA. The CDR3 covers 12 residues. Trimming cost V 1 base and J 6 bases, with 9 bases left between them. The CDR3 sequence is CSVEGGGPEAFF. The DNA of the CDR3 is TGCAGCGTTGAAGGCGGGGGCCCTGAAGCTTTCTTT.

This rearrangement joins TRBV2 to TRBJ1-1; 7 nucleotides line up with TRBD1. Germline CDR1 SNHLY, CDR2 FYNNEI. The CDR3 length is 14 residues. Trimming took 5 bases from V and 5 from J; bases not matched to a gene: 8. CDR3 in DNA: TGTGCCAGCAGTTACAGGGGCGGGGGGACTGAAGCTTTCTTT. It encodes CASSYRGGGTEAFF.

This clone was seen once. The chain links TRBV28 to TRBJ1-2; D gene ambiguous. The CDR3 extends over 12 amino acids. The germline CDR1 and CDR2 sequences are MDHEN and SYDVKM. Trimming removed 6 bases at V and 8 bases at J, with 13 bases between. The CDR3 coding sequence is TGTGCCAGCAGGGGGAATTTCTACGGCTACACCTTC. Translated, it gives CASRGNFYGYTF.

The rearrangement uses TRBV19 and TRBJ1-2, with 10 bases fitting TRBD1. This CDR3 spans 14 amino acids. Germline V gene data show CDR1 as LNHDA and CDR2 as SQIVND (reference sequence). V shed 3 bases and J 7 bases; nucleotides not matched to a gene: 5. The DNA for the CDR3 is TGTGCCAGTAGTATCTGGGACAGGGGTTCTGGCTACACCTTC. This codes for CASSIWDRGSGYTF.

The chain recombines TRBV5-5 with TRBJ2-1; D call uncertain. The germline V gene has CDR1 SGHKS and CDR2 YYEKEE (reference sequence). The V gene lost 3 bases and the J gene lost 4 bases, with 14 bases spanning the gap. The CDR3 runs to 15 residues. The CDR3 loop reads CASSSAPTEYNEQFF. CDR3 nucleotide sequence: TGTGCCAGCAGCTCCGCACCTACAGAATACAATGAGCAGTTCTTC.